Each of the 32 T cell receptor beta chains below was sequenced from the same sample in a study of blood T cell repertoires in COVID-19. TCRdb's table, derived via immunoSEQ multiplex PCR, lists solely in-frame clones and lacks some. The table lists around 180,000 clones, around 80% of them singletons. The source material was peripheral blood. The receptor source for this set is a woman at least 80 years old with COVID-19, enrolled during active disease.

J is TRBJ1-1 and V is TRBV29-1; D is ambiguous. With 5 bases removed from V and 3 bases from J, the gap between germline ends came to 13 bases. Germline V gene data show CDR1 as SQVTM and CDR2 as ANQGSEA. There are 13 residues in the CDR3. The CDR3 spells CSVRRRRDTEAFF. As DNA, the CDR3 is TGCAGCGTTCGAAGGAGGAGGGACACTGAAGCTTTCTTT.

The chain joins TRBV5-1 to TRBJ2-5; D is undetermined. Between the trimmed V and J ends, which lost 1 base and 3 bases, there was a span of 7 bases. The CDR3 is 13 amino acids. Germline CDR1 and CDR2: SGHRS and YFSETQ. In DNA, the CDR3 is TGCGCCAGCAGCTTGCCAGTAAAAGAGACCCAGTACTTC. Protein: CASSLPVKETQYF.

The CDR3: CASSVPAGGGSPLHF. Here the CDR3 DNA reads TGTGCCAGCAGCGTACCGGCAGGCGGGGGCTCACCCCTCCACTTT. V gene TRBV9 combines with J gene TRBJ1-6; tentatively, D is TRBD1 (6 bases). This CDR3 has 15 residues. The V gene's germline CDR1 is SGDLS and CDR2 YYNGEE. Trimming cost V 1 base and J 10 bases, with 15 bases left between them. Full variable domain (missing parts from reference TRBV9 and TRBJ1-6): DSGVTQTPKHLITATGQRVTLRCSPRSGDLSVYWYQQSLDQGLQFLIQYYNGEERAKGNILERFSAQQFPDLHSELNLSSLELGDSALYFCASSVPAGGGSPLHFGNGTRLTVT.

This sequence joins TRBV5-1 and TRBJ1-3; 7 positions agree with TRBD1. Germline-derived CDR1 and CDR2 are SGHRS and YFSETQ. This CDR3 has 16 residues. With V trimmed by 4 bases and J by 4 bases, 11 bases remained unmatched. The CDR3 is CASSLNTGTAGNTIYF. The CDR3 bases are TGCGCCAGCAGCCTTAACACCGGGACAGCGGGAAACACCATATATTTT. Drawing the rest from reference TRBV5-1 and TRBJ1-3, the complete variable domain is KAGVTQTPRYLIKTRGQQVTLSCSPISGHRSVSWYQQTPGQGLQFLFEYFSETQRNKGNFPGRFSGRQFSNSRSEMNVSTLELGDSALYLCASSLNTGTAGNTIYFGEGSWLTVV.

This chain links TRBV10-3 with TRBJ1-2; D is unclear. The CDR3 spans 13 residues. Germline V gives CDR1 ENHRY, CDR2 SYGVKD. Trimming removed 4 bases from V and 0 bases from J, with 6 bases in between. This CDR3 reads CAISGGSNYGYTF. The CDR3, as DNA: TGTGCCATCAGTGGCGGCTCTAACTATGGCTACACCTTC.

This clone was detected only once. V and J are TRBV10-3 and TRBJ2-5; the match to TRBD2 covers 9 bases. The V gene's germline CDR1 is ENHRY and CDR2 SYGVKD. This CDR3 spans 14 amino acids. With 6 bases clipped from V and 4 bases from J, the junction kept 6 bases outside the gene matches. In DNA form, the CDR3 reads TGTGCCATCAGAGTTGGACTAGCGACAGAGACCCAGTACTTC. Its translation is CAIRVGLATETQYF.

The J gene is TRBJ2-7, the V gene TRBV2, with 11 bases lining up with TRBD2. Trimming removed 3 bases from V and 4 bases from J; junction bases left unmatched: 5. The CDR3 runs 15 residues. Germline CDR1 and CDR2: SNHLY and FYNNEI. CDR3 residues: CASSDPSGRIYEQYF. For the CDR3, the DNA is TGTGCCAGCAGTGACCCTAGCGGGAGGATTTACGAGCAGTACTTC. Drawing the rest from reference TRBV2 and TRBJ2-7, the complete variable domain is EPEVTQTPSHQVTQMGQEVILRCVPISNHLYFYWYRQILGQKVEFLVSFYNNEISEKSEIFDDQFSVERPDGSNFTLKIRSTKLEDSAMYFCASSDPSGRIYEQYFGPGTRLTVT.

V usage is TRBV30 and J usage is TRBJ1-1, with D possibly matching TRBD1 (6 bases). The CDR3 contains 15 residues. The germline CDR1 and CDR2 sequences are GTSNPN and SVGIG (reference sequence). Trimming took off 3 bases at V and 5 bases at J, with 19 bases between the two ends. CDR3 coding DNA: TGTGCCTGGAGGGGGTACGCGGGGGCAAAGACTGAAGCTTTCTTT. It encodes CAWRGYAGAKTEAFF.

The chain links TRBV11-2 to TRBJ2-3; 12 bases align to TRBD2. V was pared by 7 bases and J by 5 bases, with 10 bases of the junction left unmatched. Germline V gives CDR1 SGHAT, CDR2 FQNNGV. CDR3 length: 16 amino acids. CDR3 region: CASTLLAGGRGDTQYF. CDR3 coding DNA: TGTGCCAGCACCCTTCTAGCGGGGGGGCGAGGAGATACGCAGTATTTT.

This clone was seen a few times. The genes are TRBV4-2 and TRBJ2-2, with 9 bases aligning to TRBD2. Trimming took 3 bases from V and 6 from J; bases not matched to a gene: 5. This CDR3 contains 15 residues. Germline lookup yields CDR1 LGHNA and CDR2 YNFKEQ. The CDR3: CASSQNSGSAGELFF. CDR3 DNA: TGTGCCAGCAGCCAGAATAGCGGGAGTGCCGGGGAGCTGTTTTTT.

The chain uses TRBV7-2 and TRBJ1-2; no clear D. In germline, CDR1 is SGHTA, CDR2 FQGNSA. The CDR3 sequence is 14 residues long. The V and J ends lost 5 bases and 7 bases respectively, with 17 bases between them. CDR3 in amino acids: CASSTPDQRAGYTF. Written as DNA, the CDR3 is TGTGCCAGCAGCACCCCTGATCAGAGGGCTGGCTACACCTTC.

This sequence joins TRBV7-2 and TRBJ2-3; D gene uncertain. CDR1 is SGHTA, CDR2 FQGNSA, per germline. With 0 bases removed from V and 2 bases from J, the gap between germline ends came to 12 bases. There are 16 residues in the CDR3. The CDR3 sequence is CASSLALLANTDTQYF. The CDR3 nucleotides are TGTGCCAGCAGCTTAGCGCTTTTAGCTAACACAGATACGCAGTATTTT.

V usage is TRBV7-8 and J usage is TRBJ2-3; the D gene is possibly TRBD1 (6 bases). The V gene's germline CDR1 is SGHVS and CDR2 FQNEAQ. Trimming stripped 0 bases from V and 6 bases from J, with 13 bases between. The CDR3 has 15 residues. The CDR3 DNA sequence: TGTGCCAGCAGCTTAGCGTCTAGAGGGGGTGATACGCAGTATTTT. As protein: CASSLASRGGDTQYF.

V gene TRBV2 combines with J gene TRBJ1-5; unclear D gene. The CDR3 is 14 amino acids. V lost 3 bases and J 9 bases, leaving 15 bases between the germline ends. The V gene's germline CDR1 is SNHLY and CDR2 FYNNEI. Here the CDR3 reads CASSDSQVGRPQHF. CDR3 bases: TGTGCCAGCAGTGATTCGCAGGTCGGTAGGCCCCAGCATTTT.

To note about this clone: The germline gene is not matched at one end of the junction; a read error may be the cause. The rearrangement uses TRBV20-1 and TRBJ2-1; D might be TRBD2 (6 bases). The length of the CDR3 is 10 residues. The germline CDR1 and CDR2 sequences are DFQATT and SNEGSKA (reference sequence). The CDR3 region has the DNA TGCAGTGCGGACTACGATGAGCAGTTCTTC. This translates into CSADYDEQFF.

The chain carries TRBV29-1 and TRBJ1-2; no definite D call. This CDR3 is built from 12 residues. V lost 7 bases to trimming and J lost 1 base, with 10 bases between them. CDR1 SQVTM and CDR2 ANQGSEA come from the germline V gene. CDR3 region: CSAEEDNYGYTF. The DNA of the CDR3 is TGCAGCGCCGAGGAAGATAACTATGGCTACACCTTC.

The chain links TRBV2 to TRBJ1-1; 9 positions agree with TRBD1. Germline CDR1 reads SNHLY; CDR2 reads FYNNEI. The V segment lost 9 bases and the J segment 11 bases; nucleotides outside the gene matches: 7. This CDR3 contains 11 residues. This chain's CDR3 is CARSPGTGAFF. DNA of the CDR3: TGTGCCAGGAGTCCCGGGACAGGGGCTTTCTTT.

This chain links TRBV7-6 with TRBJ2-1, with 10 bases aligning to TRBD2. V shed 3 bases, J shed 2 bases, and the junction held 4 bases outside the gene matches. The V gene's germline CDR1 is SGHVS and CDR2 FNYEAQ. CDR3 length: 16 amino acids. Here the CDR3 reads CASSFGGLAAYNEQFF. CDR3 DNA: TGTGCCAGCAGCTTTGGTGGACTAGCGGCCTACAATGAGCAGTTCTTC.

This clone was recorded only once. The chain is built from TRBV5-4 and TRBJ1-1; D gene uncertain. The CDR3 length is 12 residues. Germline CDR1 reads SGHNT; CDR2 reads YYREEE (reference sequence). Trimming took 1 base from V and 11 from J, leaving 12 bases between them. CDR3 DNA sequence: TGTGCCAGCAGCTTGCGAGGGTTAGCGGCTTTCTTT. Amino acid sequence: CASSLRGLAAFF.

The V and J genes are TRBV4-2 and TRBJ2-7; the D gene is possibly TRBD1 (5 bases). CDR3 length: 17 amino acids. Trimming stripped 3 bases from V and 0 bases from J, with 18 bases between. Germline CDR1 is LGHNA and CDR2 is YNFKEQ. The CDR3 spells CASSQDNRKDNSYEQYF. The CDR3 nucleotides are TGTGCCAGCAGCCAGGATAACCGAAAGGACAACTCCTACGAGCAGTACTTC.

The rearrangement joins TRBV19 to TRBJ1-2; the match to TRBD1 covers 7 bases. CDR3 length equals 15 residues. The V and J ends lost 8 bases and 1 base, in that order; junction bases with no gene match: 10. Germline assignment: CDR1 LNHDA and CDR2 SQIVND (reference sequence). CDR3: CASSPQGDNNYGYTF. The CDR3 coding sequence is TGTGCCAGTTCACCCCAGGGGGACAATAACTATGGCTACACCTTC.

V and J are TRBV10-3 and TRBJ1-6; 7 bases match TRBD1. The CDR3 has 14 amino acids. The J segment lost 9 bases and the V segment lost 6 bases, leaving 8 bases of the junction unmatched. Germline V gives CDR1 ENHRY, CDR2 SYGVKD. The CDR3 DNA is TGTGCCATCAGGGTCGACAGGGAAACTTCACCCCTCCACTTT. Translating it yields CAIRVDRETSPLHF.

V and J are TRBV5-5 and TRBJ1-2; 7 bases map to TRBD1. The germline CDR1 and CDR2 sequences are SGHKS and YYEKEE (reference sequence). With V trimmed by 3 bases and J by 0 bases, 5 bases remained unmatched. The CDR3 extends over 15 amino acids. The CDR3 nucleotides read TGTGCCAGCAGCTCGCAGGGGGTTGCTAACTATGGCTACACCTTC. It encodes CASSSQGVANYGYTF.

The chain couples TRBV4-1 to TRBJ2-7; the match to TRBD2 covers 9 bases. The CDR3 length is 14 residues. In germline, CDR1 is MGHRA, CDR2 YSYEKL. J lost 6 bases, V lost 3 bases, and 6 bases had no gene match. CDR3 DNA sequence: TGCGCCAGCAGCCACGCGGGACTAGCTACCGAGCAGTACTTC. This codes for CASSHAGLATEQYF.

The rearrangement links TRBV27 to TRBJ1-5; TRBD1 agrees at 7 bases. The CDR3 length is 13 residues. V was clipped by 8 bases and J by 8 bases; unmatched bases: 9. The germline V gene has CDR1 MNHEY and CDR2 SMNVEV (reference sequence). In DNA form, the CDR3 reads TGTGCCAGCGCGACAGGGTATTATGAGCCCCAGCATTTT. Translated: CASATGYYEPQHF.

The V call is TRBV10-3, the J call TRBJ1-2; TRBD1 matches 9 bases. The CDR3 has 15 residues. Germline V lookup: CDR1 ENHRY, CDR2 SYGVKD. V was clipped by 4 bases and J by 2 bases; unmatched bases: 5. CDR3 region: CAISAGQGRNYGYTF. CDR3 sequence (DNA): TGTGCCATCAGTGCTGGACAGGGGAGGAACTATGGCTACACCTTC.

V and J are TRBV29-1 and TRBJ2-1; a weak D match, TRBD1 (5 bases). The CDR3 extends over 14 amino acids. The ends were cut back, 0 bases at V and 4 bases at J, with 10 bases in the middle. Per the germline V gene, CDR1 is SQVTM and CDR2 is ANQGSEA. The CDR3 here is CSVEDSGLYNEQFF. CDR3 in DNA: TGCAGCGTTGAAGATTCAGGGCTGTACAATGAGCAGTTCTTC.

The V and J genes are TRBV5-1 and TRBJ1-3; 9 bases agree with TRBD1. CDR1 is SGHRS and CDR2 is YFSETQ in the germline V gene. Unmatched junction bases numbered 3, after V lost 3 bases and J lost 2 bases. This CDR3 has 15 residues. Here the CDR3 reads CASSSGTGTGNTIYF. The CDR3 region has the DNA TGCGCCAGCAGCTCGGGGACAGGGACTGGAAACACCATATATTTT.

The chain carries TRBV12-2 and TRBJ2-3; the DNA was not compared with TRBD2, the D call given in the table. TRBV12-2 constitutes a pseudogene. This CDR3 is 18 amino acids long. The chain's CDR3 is CASRSLRGLAGARDTQYF. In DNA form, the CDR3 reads TGTGCAAGTCGCTCCCTCCGGGGACTAGCGGGGGCCCGAGATACGCAGTATTTT.

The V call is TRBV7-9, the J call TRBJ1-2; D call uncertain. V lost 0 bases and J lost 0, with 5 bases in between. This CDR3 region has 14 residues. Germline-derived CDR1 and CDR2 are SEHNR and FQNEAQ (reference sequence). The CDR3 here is CASSLALSNYGYTF. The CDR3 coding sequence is TGTGCCAGCAGCTTAGCTCTATCTAACTATGGCTACACCTTC.

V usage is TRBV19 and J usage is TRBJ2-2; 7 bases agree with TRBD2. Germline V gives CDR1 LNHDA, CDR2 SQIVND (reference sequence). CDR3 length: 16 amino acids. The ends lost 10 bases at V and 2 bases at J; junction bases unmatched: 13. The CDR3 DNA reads TGTGCCACCTCGTCCGAGCGGGATGTAAACACCGGGGAGCTGTTTTTT. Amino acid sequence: CATSSERDVNTGELFF.

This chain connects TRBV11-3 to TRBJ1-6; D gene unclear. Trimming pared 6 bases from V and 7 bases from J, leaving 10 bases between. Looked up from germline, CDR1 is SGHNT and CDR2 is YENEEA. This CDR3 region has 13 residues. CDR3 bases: TGTGCCAGCAGTAGGGAGAGGAATTCACCCCTCCACTTT. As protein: CASSRERNSPLHF.